One sample yielded the 19 T cell receptor beta chains listed below, sequenced in a study of T cells in Graves' hyperthyroidism and ophthalmopathy. What was amplified from RNA transcripts were TCR beta CDR3 regions. Using the HTBI primer set, a first-round RT-PCR was run on the TCR CDR3. TCRdb fed the multiplex PCR reads into MiXCR, producing one record per CDR3 protein. The sample comprises hundreds of thousands of distinct CDR3 sequences, 16% of which are singletons, and approximately 3.8% rests with the top ten. The sequenced material came from blood. These receptors were obtained from a woman aged 30 to 39 with Graves' hyperthyroidism.

This clonotype occurred a few times. The J gene is TRBJ2-3, the V gene TRBV7-3; D gene unclear. The CDR3 covers 13 residues. Trimming stripped 2 bases from V and 7 bases from J, with 10 bases between. Germline CDR1 and CDR2: SGHTA and FQGTGA. The CDR3 nucleotides read TGTGCCAGCAGCTTAGTCGGTGCGAATACGCAGTATTTT. Translating gives CASSLVGANTQYF.

Concerning this clonotype itself: This clone may be a read error of a much larger clone one base away. The chain employs TRBV20-1 and TRBJ2-5; D not resolved. The V end was cut by 6 bases, the J end by 5 bases, with 16 bases between. CDR1 and CDR2 (germline): DFQATT, SNEGSKA (reference sequence). This CDR3 region has 13 residues. The CDR3 here is CSARRIPRETQYF. The CDR3 coding sequence is TGCAGTGCCAGGCGGATCCCGCGGGAGACCCAGTACTTC.

The table lists this clonotype with a few counts. The gene calls are TRBV19 and TRBJ2-1, with 8 bases matching TRBD2. Trimming removed 9 bases from V and 8 bases from J; junction bases left unmatched: 15. The CDR3 loop spans 15 amino acids. Germline CDR1 is LNHDA and CDR2 is SQIVND (reference sequence). The CDR3 spells CASQNWAGGPHEQFF. The CDR3 region has the DNA TGTGCCAGCCAAAACTGGGCGGGAGGTCCCCATGAGCAGTTCTTC.

There are many counts of this clonotype. The J gene is TRBJ2-4, the V gene TRBV30; 7 bases line up with TRBD1. V lost 3 bases and J lost 5; bases outside the gene matches: 4. The germline gives CDR1 GTSNPN, CDR2 SVGIG (reference sequence). This CDR3 comprises 13 residues. The CDR3 spells CAWSTGVQNIQYF. In DNA, the CDR3 is TGTGCCTGGAGCACAGGGGTCCAAAACATTCAGTACTTC.

This clonotype was seen a handful of times. The chain joins TRBV27 to TRBJ1-3; D gene unclear. The CDR3 has 13 amino acids. Trimming cost V 3 bases and J 2 bases, with 5 bases left between them. Germline CDR1 and CDR2: MNHEY and SMNVEV (reference sequence). DNA of the CDR3: TGTGCCAGCAGTTTTAGGGCTGGAAACACCATATATTTT. Its translation is CASSFRAGNTIYF.

J is TRBJ1-1 and V is TRBV14; D remains unclear. The V end was cut by 1 base, the J end by 1 base, with 16 bases between. The germline V gene has CDR1 SGHDN and CDR2 FVKESK. CDR3 length: 17 residues. The CDR3 sequence is CASSQGHPGRENTEAFF. The DNA of the CDR3 is TGTGCCAGCAGCCAAGGCCATCCCGGGCGGGAGAACACTGAAGCTTTCTTT.

Ten or more counts support this clonotype. This rearrangement joins TRBV12-3 or TRBV12-4 to TRBJ2-7; no clear D. There are 12 residues in the CDR3. V was cut by 6 bases and J by 5 bases, with 11 bases left in between. CDR3 residues: CASSPQMNEQYF. DNA for the CDR3: TGTGCCAGCAGCCCACAGATGAACGAGCAGTACTTC.

This clonotype has at least ten counts. The rearrangement joins TRBV6-1 to TRBJ2-7; D is perhaps TRBD1 (6 bases). Germline values: CDR1 MNHNS, CDR2 SASEGT. The CDR3 length is 12 residues. Between the trimmed V and J ends, which lost 6 bases and 4 bases, there was a span of 10 bases. CDR3 DNA: TGTGCCAGCAGCCCACAGGGTTACGAGCAGTACTTC. Translated, it gives CASSPQGYEQYF.

This clonotype was observed a few times. The gene calls are TRBV29-1 and TRBJ2-1; TRBD2 matches at 8 bases. The germline V gene encodes CDR1 SQVTM and CDR2 ANQGSEA. The trim removed 3 bases at V and 2 bases at J, leaving 3 bases unmatched. This CDR3 is 14 amino acids long. The chain's CDR3 is CSVDELAAYNEQFF. The CDR3 DNA reads TGCAGCGTTGATGAACTAGCGGCCTACAATGAGCAGTTCTTC.

This clonotype was counted at least ten times. The chain employs TRBV29-1 and TRBJ1-2; D is ambiguous. V lost 2 bases and J 4 bases, leaving 8 bases between the germline ends. The CDR3 has 12 amino acids. Germline assignment: CDR1 SQVTM and CDR2 ANQGSEA. This CDR3 reads CSVERGFYGYTF. As DNA, the CDR3 is TGCAGCGTTGAACGTGGGTTCTATGGCTACACCTTC.

The chain links TRBV5-1 to TRBJ1-2, with no clear D. The CDR3 consists of 13 residues. With 0 bases removed from V and 7 bases from J, the gap between germline ends came to 10 bases. The germline V gene encodes CDR1 SGHRS and CDR2 YFSETQ. The CDR3 DNA reads as TGCGCCAGCAGCTTGGGCGGACTATCTGGCTACACCTTC. It is translated as CASSLGGLSGYTF.

This clonotype was seen many times. The chain employs TRBV2 and TRBJ2-7, with D hard to call. In germline, CDR1 is SNHLY, CDR2 FYNNEI. Trimming cost V 6 bases and J 4 bases, with 10 bases left between them. The CDR3 extends over 12 amino acids. CDR3 residues: CASRFSAYEQYF. The CDR3 DNA is TGTGCCAGCAGGTTTTCAGCTTACGAGCAGTACTTC.

This clonotype was seen ten or more times. This chain uses TRBV10-2 with TRBJ2-7; TRBD2 aligns across 7 bases. With 3 bases clipped from V and 4 bases from J, the junction kept 9 bases outside the gene matches. Germline V CDR1 and CDR2: WSHSY, SAAADI. This CDR3 region has 15 residues. The CDR3 spells CASSDRSGIGYEQYF. CDR3 nucleotide sequence: TGCGCCAGCAGTGATAGAAGCGGGATTGGTTACGAGCAGTACTTC.

This clonotype came up many times. This chain connects TRBV11-2 to TRBJ2-7; TRBD2 agrees at 8 bases. The CDR3 is made up of 14 amino acids. The germline CDR1 and CDR2 sequences are SGHAT and FQNNGV. V dropped 6 bases and J dropped 2; count of bases not matched to a gene: 6. The CDR3 region is CASRLIAGTYEQYF. DNA for the CDR3: TGTGCCAGCAGATTAATAGCGGGAACCTACGAGCAGTACTTC.

This chain uses TRBV28 with TRBJ2-7; 15 bases match TRBD2. V lost 4 bases, J lost 5 bases, and 6 bases stayed unmatched. Germline CDR1 and CDR2: MDHEN and SYDVKM. The length of the CDR3 is 16 residues. Here the CDR3 reads CASSSGTSGRSHEQYF. In DNA form, the CDR3 reads TGTGCCAGCAGTTCTGGGACTAGCGGGAGGTCCCACGAGCAGTACTTC.

This clonotype occurred many times. For the CDR3, the DNA is TGTGCCAGCAGACCCGGGGGGGCCAGCAATCAGCCCCAGCATTTT. This encodes CASRPGGASNQPQHF. The chain uses TRBV6-2 or TRBV6-3 and TRBJ1-5, with a possible D match to TRBD1 (6 bases). CDR3 length: 15 amino acids. The ends were cut back, 6 bases at V and 1 base at J, with 13 bases in the middle. Germline V gives CDR1 MNHEY, CDR2 SVGEGT.

V and J are TRBV11-2 and TRBJ2-7; TRBD1 agrees at 8 bases. The V gene's germline CDR1 is SGHAT and CDR2 FQNNGV. The CDR3 totals 16 residues. With V trimmed by 5 bases and J by 0 bases, 9 bases remained unmatched. The CDR3: CASSNPGQVVSYEQYF. CDR3 nucleotides: TGTGCCAGCAGCAACCCGGGACAGGTCGTCTCCTACGAGCAGTACTTC.

This clonotype appeared many times. V usage is TRBV11-2 and J usage is TRBJ2-1, with TRBD2 matching 9 bases. Germline V gene lookup returns CDR1 SGHAT and CDR2 FQNNGV. V dropped 5 bases and J dropped 4; count of bases not matched to a gene: 6. CDR3 size: 15 residues. The CDR3 sequence is CASSDLAGKYNEQFF. The CDR3 bases are TGTGCCAGCAGCGATCTAGCGGGAAAATACAATGAGCAGTTCTTC.

Of note for this clonotype: A single base separates this from a much larger clone, so it may be a read error. No conserved phenylalanine or tryptophan ends this CDR3, so it is likely a read error. This sequence joins TRBV30 and TRBJ1-2; weak D call: TRBD1 (6 bases). V was trimmed by 6 bases and J by 4 bases, leaving 9 bases between them. CDR1 is GTSNPN, CDR2 SVGIG, per germline (reference sequence). There are 11 residues in the CDR3. The CDR3 coding sequence is TGTGCCTGCCTGGACAGCTATGGCTACACCCTC. Translating it yields CACLDSYGYTL.